This T cell receptor beta chain was observed in a study of graft-versus-host responses after intestinal transplantation. Study details: Recipients received multivisceral, liver-intestinal, or isolated intestinal transplants. Following induction with anti-thymocyte globulin, all recipients were given tacrolimus and steroids for approximately three years. Regarding the study as a whole: Among circulating GvH clones, peak levels were associated with early post-transplant declines in HvG clones. Present in recipient marrow, GvH clones included some that appeared first in ileum or blood.

V lost 1 base, J lost 4 bases, and 5 bases lay in between. The germline CDR1 and CDR2 sequences are LNHNV and YYDKDF (reference sequence). There are 13 residues in the CDR3. Here immunoSEQ multiplex PCR was the method, and the copy in TCRdb shows in-frame clones only, minus some. This sample yields 35,000 to 50,000 clones, of which over 90% are seen a single time; around a fifth belongs to the top ten. This clone has more than one count but fewer than ten. Its antigen is as yet unknown. The receptor was derived from a human donor who was the organ donor for an intestinal transplant. The sample was unstimulated CD8+ T cells sorted from spleen or lymph node cells, taken before transplant. J is TRBJ1-5 and V is TRBV15; no definite D call. The CDR3, as DNA: TGTGCCACCAGCAGAGGGGAAAATCAGCCCCAGCATTTT. It encodes CATSRGENQPQHF.